The clone carrying this T cell receptor beta chain showed up many times. TCRdb re-analyzed the PCR reads through MiXCR. The repertoire holds fewer than 35,000 clones, with 20% to 25% as singletons. This sample was included in a study of metastatic and nonmetastatic thyroid tumors. All patients reached thyroid surgery having received no treatment beforehand. Germline assignment: CDR1 MNHNS and CDR2 SASEGT. V trimming: 5 bases; J trimming: 12 bases; junction bases outside the gene matches: 5. The CDR3 is 12 residues long. The chain recombines TRBV6-1 with TRBJ2-5; 11 bases are shared with TRBD1. The sequenced material came from tumor tissue. The TCR comes from a male donor with papillary thyroid cancer or a benign thyroid nodule (not recorded which). Some clones in this sample may be carry-over from other donors' samples. The CDR3 region is CASSFGDRGEYF. The CDR3 DNA reads TGTGCCAGCAGTTTCGGGGACAGGGGGGAGTACTTC.